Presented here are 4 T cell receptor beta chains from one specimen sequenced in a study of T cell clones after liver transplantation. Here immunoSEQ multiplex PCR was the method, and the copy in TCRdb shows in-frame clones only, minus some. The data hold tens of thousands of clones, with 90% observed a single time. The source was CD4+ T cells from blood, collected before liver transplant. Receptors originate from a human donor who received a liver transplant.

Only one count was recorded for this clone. DNA for the CDR3: TGTGCCAGAAGCTGGGGGACAGGCCACCAAGAGACCCAGTACTTC. Translation gives CARSWGTGHQETQYF. V usage is TRBV5-3 and J usage is TRBJ2-5; 8 bases are shared with TRBD1. Being an ORF, TRBV5-3 has a function that is uncertain. The J segment lost 0 bases and the V segment lost 3 bases, leaving 4 bases of the junction unmatched. The CDR3 spans 15 residues.

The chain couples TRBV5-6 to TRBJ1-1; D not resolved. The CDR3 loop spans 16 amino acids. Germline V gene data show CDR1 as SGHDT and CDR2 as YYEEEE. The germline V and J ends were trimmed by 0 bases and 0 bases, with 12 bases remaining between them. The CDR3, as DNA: TGTGCCAGCAGCTTGGTCCTTTCGCCTATGAACACTGAAGCTTTCTTT. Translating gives CASSLVLSPMNTEAFF. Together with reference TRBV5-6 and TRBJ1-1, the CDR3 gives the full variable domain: DAGVTQSPTHLIKTRGQQVTLRCSPKSGHDTVSWYQQALGQGPQFIFQYYEEEERQRGNFPDRFSGHQFPNYSSELNVNALLLGDSALYLCASSLVLSPMNTEAFFGQGTRLTVV.

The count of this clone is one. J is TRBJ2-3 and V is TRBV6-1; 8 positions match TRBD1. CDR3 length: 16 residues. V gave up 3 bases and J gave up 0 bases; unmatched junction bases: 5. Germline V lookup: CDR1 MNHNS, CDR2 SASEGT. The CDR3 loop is CASSERTGTSTDTQYF. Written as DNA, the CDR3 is TGTGCCAGCAGTGAGCGGACAGGGACTAGCACAGATACGCAGTATTTT.

The DNA of the CDR3 is TGTGCCAGTAGTAACCGTTACACCGGGGAGCTGTTTTTT. Protein sequence: CASSNRYTGELFF. The chain joins TRBV19 to TRBJ2-2; no clear D. The V and J ends lost 4 bases and 3 bases respectively, with 6 bases between them. The germline CDR1 and CDR2 sequences are LNHDA and SQIVND (reference sequence). This CDR3 comprises 13 residues.